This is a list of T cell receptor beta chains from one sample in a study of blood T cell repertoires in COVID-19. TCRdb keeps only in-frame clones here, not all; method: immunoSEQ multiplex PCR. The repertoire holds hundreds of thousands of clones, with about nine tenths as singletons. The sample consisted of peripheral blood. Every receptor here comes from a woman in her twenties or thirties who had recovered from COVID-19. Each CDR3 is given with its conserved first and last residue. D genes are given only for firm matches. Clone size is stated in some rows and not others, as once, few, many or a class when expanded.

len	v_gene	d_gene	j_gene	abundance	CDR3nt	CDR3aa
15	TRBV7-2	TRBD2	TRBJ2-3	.	TGTGCCAGCAGCTTAGCAGCGGGGGTCACAGATACGCAGTATTTT	CASSLAAGVTDTQYF
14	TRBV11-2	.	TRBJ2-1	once	TGTGCCAGCAGCCCGATAGGACTTCACAATGAGCAATTCTTC	CASSPIGLHNEQFF
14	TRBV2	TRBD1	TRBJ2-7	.	TGTGCCAGCAGTGAGGGGACAGGGGTCTACGAGCAGTACTTC	CASSEGTGVYEQYF
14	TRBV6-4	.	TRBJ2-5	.	TGTGCCAGCAGCCCGCGGTCAGGGGTGGGGACCCAGTACTTC	CASSPRSGVGTQYF
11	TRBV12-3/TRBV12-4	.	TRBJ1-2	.	TGTGCCAGCAGCTCCGTAATGGCCTACACCTTC	CASSSVMAYTF
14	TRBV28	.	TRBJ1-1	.	TGTGCCAGCAGCCTTATCACAAGTAACACTGAAGCTTTCTTT	CASSLITSNTEAFF
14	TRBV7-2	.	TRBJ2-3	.	TGTGCCAGCAGCTCGCAGGGGAGCACAGATACGCAGTATTTT	CASSSQGSTDTQYF
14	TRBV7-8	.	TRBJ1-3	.	TGTGCCAGCCGTCTAGGGGGATATGGAAACACCATATATTTT	CASRLGGYGNTIYF
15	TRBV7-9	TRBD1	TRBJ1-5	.	TGTGCCAGCAGCTGGGGACAGGGGTCCAATCAGCCCCAGCATTTT	CASSWGQGSNQPQHF
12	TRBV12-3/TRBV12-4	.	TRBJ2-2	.	TGTGCCAGCAGCCTTAACGGCGGGGAGCTGTTTTTT	CASSLNGGELFF
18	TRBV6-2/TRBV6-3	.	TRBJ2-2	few	TGTGCCAGCAGTTACGGCCTCCTGGTCGGGGGTGACACCGGGGAGCTGTTTTTT	CASSYGLLVGGDTGELFF
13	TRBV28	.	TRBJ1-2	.	TGTGCCAGCAGTTTCGCCCAGGGATATGGCTACACCTTC	CASSFAQGYGYTF
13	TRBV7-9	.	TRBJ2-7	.	TGTGCCAGCAGCCGGGACTGGAACTACGAGCAGTACTTC	CASSRDWNYEQYF
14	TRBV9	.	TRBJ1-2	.	TGTGCCAGCAGCCTCGAGATTACAGGTTTTGGCTACACCTTC	CASSLEITGFGYTF
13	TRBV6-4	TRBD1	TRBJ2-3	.	TGTGCCAGCGGGACAGGGGGCGCAGATACGCAGTATTTT	CASGTGGADTQYF
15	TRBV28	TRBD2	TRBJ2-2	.	TGTGCCAGCAGTCCTAGCGGGGGGGCCTTCGGGGAGCTGTTTTTT	CASSPSGGAFGELFF
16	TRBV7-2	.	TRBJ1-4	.	TGTGCCAGCAGCTTAGCGTCCCGAGGAGGAGGTGAAAAACTGTTTTTT	CASSLASRGGGEKLFF
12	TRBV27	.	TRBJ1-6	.	TGTGCCAGCAGGTGGCATAATTCACCCCTCCACTTT	CASRWHNSPLHF
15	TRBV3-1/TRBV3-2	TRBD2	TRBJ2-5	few	TGTGCCAGCAGTGGGGATAGCGGGGGTGGGCAGACCCAGTACTTC	CASSGDSGGGQTQYF
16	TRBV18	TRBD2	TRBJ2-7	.	TGTGCCAGCTCACCACAAGGGACTAGCGGGGCCTACGAGCAGTACTTC	CASSPQGTSGAYEQYF
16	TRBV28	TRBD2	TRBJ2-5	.	TGTGCCAGCAGTGCCTTAACTAGCGGGGGGGGAGAGACCCAGTACTTC	CASSALTSGGGETQYF
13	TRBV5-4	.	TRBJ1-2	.	TGTGCCAGCAGCTTGGTTTCAGACTATGGCTACACCTTC	CASSLVSDYGYTF
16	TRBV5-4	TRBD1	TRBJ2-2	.	TGTGCCAGCAGCCCGGGACAGGGGATTGACACCGGGGAGCTGTTTTTT	CASSPGQGIDTGELFF
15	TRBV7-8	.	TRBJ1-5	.	TGTGCCAGCCACACGGGCGGGGCGGACAATCAGCCCCAGCATTTT	CASHTGGADNQPQHF
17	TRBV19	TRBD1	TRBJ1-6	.	TGTGCCAGTAGTCGGACAGGGGTAAACTCCTATAATTCACCCCTCCACTTT	CASSRTGVNSYNSPLHF
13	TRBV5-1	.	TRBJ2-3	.	TGCGCCAGCAGCTTGGAGGCGTGGGGGGAGCAGTATTTT	CASSLEAWGEQYF
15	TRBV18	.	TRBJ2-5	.	TGTGCCAGCTCACCGGCGGGGAAAGTTCGAGAGACCCAGTACTTC	CASSPAGKVRETQYF
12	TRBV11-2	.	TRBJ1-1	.	TGTGCCAGCAGCACGGGACTCTATGAAGCTTTCTTT	CASSTGLYEAFF
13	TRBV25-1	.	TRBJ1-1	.	TGTGCCAGCACCAGGGGATCGGGCACTGAAGCTTTCTTT	CASTRGSGTEAFF
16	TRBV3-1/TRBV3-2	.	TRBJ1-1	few	TGTGCCAGCAGCCAAGGCCGGCAGGGGACGGACACTGAAGCTTTCTTT	CASSQGRQGTDTEAFF
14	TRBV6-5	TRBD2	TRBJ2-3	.	TGTGCCAGCAGCGGACTAGCAGGCGCAGATACGCAGTATTTT	CASSGLAGADTQYF
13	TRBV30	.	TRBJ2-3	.	TGTGCCTGGAGTCGGGGGAGCACAGATACGCAGTATTTT	CAWSRGSTDTQYF
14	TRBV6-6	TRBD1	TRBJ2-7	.	TGTGCCAGCAGTGTCCGGGACAGGGGAAACGAGCAGTACTTC	CASSVRDRGNEQYF
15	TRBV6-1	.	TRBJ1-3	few	TGTGCCAGCAGTGAGAGGCAGGGTATAGTGAACACCATATATTTT	CASSERQGIVNTIYF
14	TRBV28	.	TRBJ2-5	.	TGTGCCAGCAGTCCCGGGACATTTCAAGAGACCCAGTACTTC	CASSPGTFQETQYF
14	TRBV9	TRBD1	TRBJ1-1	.	TGTGCCAGCAGCGCCACAACAGGGGCTGCTGAAGCTTTCTTT	CASSATTGAAEAFF
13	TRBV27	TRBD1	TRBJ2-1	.	TGTGCCAGCAGTTTGGACAGGAAGTATGAGCAGTTCTTC	CASSLDRKYEQFF
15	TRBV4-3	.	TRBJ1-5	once	TGCGCCAGCAGCCAAGTTGGAGGGGGCAATCAGCCCCAGCATTTT	CASSQVGGGNQPQHF
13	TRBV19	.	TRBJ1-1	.	TGTGCCAGTACCCCCCGGCGGATCCCTGAAGCTTTCTTT	CASTPRRIPEAFF
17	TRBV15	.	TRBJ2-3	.	TGTGCCACCAGCAGAGATGGAGGGGGCGCGCGCACAGATACGCAGTATTTT	CATSRDGGGARTDTQYF
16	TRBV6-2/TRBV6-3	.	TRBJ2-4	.	TGTGCCAGCAGCCGCCAGGGGCAAGTAGCCAAAAACATTCAGTACTTC	CASSRQGQVAKNIQYF
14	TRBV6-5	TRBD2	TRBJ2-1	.	TGTGCCAGTCCACGGGGGGGAGCGGAAAATGAGCAGTTCTTC	CASPRGGAENEQFF
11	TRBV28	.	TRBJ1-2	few	TGTGCCAGCGGTGGAGGAGGTGGCTACACCTTC	CASGGGGGYTF
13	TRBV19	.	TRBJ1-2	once	TGTGCCAGTCAAGCGGACGATTACTATGGCTACACCTTC	CASQADDYYGYTF